This TCR beta chain was sequenced for a study of cytomegalovirus exposure and HLA in healthy donors. Study results and limitations: About 90% or about 30% of the time was how often most TCR beta V segments were productive, according to an earlier analysis.

A note on this clone: What it recognizes is unknown.

Both 60 Vbeta primers and 13 Jbeta primers went into the PCR. This table comes from immunoSEQ multiplex PCR, and its TCRdb copy is limited to in-frame clones, with some not included. This table holds over 150,000 clones, around 78% found once. This CDR3 contains 14 residues. The V gene end was trimmed by 0 bases and the J gene end by 3 bases; junction bases not matched to a gene: 2. Germline values: CDR1 SGHNT, CDR2 YYREEE (reference sequence). The rearrangement links TRBV5-4 to TRBJ2-7; 8 bases are a match to TRBD2. The receptor comes from a woman aged 50 to 60 in good health and CMV-seropositive. Sequencing was done on a sample of PBMCs. Here the CDR3 reads CASSLERGRYEQYF. The CDR3 DNA reads as TGTGCCAGCAGCTTGGAGCGGGGGCGCTACGAGCAGTACTTC.